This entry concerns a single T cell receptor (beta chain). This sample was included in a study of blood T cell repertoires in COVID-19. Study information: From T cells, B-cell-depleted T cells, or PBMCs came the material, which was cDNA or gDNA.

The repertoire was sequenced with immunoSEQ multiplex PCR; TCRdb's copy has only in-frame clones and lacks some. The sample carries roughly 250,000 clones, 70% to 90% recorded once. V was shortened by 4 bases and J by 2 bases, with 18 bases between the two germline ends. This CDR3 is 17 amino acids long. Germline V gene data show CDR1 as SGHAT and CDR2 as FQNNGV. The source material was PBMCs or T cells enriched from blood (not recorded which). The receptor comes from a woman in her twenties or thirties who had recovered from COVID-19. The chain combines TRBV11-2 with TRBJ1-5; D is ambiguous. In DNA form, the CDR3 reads TGTGCCAGCAGCTCTCTTAAAGGAGGGTCGGGCAATCAGCCCCAGCATTTT. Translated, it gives CASSSLKGGSGNQPQHF.